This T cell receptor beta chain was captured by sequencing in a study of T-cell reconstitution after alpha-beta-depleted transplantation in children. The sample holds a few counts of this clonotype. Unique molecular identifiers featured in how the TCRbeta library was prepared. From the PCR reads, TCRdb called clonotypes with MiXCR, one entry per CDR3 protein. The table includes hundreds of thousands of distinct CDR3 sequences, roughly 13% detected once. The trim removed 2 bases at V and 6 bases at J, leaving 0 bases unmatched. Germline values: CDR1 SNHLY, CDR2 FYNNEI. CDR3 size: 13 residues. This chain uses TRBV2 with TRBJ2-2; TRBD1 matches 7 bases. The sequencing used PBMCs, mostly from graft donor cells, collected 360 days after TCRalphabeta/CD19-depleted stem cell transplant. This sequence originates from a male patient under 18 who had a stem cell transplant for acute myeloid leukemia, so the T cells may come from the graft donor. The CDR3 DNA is TGTGCCAGCAGTGAACAGGGGGCCGGGGAGCTGTTTTTT. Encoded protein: CASSEQGAGELFF.